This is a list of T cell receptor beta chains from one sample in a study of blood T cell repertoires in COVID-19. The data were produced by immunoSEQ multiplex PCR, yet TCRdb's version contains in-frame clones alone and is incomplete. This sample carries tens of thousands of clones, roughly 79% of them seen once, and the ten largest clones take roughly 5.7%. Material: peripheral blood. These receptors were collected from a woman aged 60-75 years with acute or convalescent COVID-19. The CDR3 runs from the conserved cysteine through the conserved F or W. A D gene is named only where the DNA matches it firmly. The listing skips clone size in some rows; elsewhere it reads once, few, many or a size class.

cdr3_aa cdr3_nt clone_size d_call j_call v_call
CASSSVGGSNQPQHF TGTGCCAGTAGTTCCGTGGGGGGGAGCAATCAGCCCCAGCATTTT NA NA TRBJ1-5 TRBV19
CASIIQGDTEAFF TGTGCCAGCATTATCCAGGGGGACACTGAAGCTTTCTTT NA TRBD1 TRBJ1-1 TRBV2
CASSLYESYNEQFF TGTGCCAGCAGCTTGTACGAGTCCTACAATGAGCAGTTCTTC few NA TRBJ2-1 TRBV7-9
CASRRSGQIIYGYTF TGCGCCAGCCGCAGATCGGGACAGATCATATATGGCTACACCTTC once TRBD1 TRBJ1-2 TRBV10-1
CASSLTRSTGELFF TGTGCCAGCAGCTTAACCCGGTCCACCGGGGAGCTGTTTTTT NA NA TRBJ2-2 TRBV7-3
CAISDRQGRDGYTF TGTGCCATCAGTGACCGACAGGGTCGCGATGGCTACACCTTC few TRBD1 TRBJ1-2 TRBV10-3
CASSLSPDSYSNQPQHF TGTGCCAGCAGCCTGTCGCCAGATTCTTATAGCAATCAGCCCCAGCATTTT NA NA TRBJ1-5 TRBV5-5
CASRQYSYEQYF TGCGCCAGCAGGCAGTACTCCTACGAGCAGTACTTC NA NA TRBJ2-7 TRBV5-1
CASRGDTGTSGKTQYF TGTGCCAGCAGGGGGGATACCGGGACTAGCGGGAAAACGCAGTATTTT NA TRBD2 TRBJ2-3 TRBV25-1
CASSFPLNGGAGNEQFF TGTGCCAGCAGTTTCCCCTTGAACGGGGGGGCTGGGAATGAGCAGTTCTTC NA TRBD2 TRBJ2-1 TRBV27
CASSYLDTIYF TGTGCCAGCAGTTACCTTGACACCATATATTTT once NA TRBJ1-3 TRBV6-5
CASSFRTGEGYTF TGTGCCAGCAGTTTCCGGACAGGGGAGGGCTACACCTTC few TRBD1 TRBJ1-2 TRBV27
CAINAGGQSYNSPLHF TGTGCCATCAATGCAGGGGGCCAGTCCTATAATTCACCCCTCCACTTT few TRBD1 TRBJ1-6 TRBV10-3
CASSLRVTSYNEQFF TGTGCCAGCAGTTTGAGGGTGACTTCCTACAATGAGCAGTTCTTC NA NA TRBJ2-1 TRBV6-5
CASSGTPGQREAFF TGCGCCAGCAGCGGAACTCCGGGACAGCGTGAAGCTTTCTTT NA TRBD1 TRBJ1-1 TRBV5-1
CASSSLSGYGYTF TGTGCCAGCAGCTCTTTATCGGGCTATGGCTACACCTTC NA NA TRBJ1-2 TRBV7-3
CASSYRGETQYF TGTGCCAGCAGTTACCGGGGGGAGACCCAGTACTTC few NA TRBJ2-5 TRBV6-5
CASSGSGGILHEQFF TGTGCCAGCAGCGGTAGCGGGGGAATTCTGCATGAGCAGTTCTTC NA TRBD2 TRBJ2-1 TRBV9
CATSARGDSQGGF TGTGCCACCAGTGCTCGGGGAGACAGTCAAGGGGGCTTC NA NA TRBJ1-2 TRBV24-1
CASSFYNGKLFF TGTGCCAGCAGCTTCTATAACGGAAAACTGTTTTTT NA NA TRBJ1-4 TRBV5-5